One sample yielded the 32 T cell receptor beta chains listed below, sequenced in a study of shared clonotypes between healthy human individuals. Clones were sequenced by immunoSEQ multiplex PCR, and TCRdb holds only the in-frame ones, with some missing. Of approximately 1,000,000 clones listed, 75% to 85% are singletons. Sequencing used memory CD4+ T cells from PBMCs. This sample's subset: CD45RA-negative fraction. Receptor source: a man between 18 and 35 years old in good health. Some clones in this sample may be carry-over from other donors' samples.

CDR3: CASSLLAPLGVTGELFF. CDR3 coding DNA: TGTGCCAGCTCACTACTGGCCCCTTTGGGAGTCACCGGGGAGCTGTTTTTT. This chain uses TRBV18 with TRBJ2-2; weak D call: TRBD2 (5 bases). The germline gives CDR1 KGHSH, CDR2 LQKENI. Trimming removed 4 bases at V and 4 bases at J, with 19 bases between. The CDR3 runs to 17 residues. The entire variable domain, with the rest obtained from reference TRBV18 and TRBJ2-2, is as follows: NAGVMQNPRHLVRRRGQEARLRCSPMKGHSHVYWYRQLPEEGLKFMVYLQKENIIDESGMPKERFSAEFPKEGPSILRIQQVVRGDSAAYFCASSLLAPLGVTGELFFGEGSRLTVL.

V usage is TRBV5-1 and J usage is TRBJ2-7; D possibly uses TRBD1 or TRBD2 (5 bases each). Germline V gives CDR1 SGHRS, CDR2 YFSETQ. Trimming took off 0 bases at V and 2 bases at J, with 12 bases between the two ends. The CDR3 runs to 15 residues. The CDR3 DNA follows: TGCGCCAGCAGCTTGGGGGACCCTCGGGCCTACGAGCAGTACTTC. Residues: CASSLGDPRAYEQYF.

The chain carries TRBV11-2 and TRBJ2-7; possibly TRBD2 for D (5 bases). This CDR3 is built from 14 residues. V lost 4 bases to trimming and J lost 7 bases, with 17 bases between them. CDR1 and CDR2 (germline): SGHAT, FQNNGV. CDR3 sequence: CASSSQRAQREQYF. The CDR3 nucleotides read TGTGCCAGCAGCTCCCAGAGGGCCCAGAGGGAGCAGTACTTC.

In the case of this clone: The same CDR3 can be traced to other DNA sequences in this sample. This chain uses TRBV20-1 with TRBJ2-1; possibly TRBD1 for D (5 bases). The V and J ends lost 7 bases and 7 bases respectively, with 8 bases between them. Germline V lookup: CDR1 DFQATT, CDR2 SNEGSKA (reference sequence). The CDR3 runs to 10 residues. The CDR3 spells CSVPGNEQFF. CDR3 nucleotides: TGCAGTGTCCCAGGGAATGAGCAGTTCTTC.

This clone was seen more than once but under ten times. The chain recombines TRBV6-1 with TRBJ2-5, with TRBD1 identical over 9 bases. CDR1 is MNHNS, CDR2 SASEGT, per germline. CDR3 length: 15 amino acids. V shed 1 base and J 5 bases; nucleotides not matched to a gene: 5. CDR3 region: CASSEVFGQGETQYF. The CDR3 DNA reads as TGTGCCAGCAGTGAAGTATTTGGACAGGGGGAGACCCAGTACTTC.

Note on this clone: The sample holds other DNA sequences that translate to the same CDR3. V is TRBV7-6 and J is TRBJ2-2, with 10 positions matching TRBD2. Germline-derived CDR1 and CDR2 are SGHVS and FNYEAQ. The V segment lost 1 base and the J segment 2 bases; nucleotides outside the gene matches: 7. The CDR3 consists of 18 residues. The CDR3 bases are TGTGCCAGCAGCTTAGTTTCTAGCGGGAGAGTAAACACCGGGGAGCTGTTTTTT. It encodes CASSLVSSGRVNTGELFF. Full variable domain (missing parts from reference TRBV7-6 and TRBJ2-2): GAGVSQSPRYKVTKRGQDVALRCDPISGHVSLYWYRQALGQGPEFLTYFNYEAQQDKSGLPNDRFSAERPEGSISTLTIQRTEQRDSAMYRCASSLVSSGRVNTGELFFGEGSRLTVL.

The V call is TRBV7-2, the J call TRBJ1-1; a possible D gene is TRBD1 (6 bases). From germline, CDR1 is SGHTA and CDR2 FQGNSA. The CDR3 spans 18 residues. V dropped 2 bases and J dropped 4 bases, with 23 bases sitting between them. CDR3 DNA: TGTGCCAGCAGCTTATTAACAGGGTGGGGGGATTTGGTCACTGAAGCTTTCTTT. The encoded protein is CASSLLTGWGDLVTEAFF. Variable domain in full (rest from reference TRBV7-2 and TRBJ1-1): GAGVSQSPSNKVTEKGKDVELRCDPISGHTALYWYRQSLGQGLEFLIYFQGNSAPDKSGLPSDRFSAERTGGSVSTLTIQRTQQEDSAVYLCASSLLTGWGDLVTEAFFGQGTRLTVV.

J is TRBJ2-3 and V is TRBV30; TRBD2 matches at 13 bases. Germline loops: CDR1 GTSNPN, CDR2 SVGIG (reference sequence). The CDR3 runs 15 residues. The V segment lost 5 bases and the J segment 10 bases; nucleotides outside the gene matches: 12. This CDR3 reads CAWRLAGGYLLPQYF. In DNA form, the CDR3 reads TGTGCCTGGCGACTAGCGGGAGGATATCTTCTCCCGCAGTATTTT.

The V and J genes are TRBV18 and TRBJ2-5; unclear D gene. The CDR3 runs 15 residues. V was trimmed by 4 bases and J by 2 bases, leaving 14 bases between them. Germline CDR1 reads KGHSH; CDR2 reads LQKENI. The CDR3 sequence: CASSRETPLQETQYF. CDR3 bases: TGTGCCAGCTCACGGGAAACCCCCCTGCAAGAGACCCAGTACTTC.

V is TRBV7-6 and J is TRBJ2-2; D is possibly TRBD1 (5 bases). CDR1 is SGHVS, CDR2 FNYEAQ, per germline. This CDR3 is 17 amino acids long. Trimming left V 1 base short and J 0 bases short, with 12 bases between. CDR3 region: CASSLGAGNANTGELFF. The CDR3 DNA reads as TGTGCCAGCAGCTTAGGGGCAGGGAACGCGAACACCGGGGAGCTGTTTTTT.

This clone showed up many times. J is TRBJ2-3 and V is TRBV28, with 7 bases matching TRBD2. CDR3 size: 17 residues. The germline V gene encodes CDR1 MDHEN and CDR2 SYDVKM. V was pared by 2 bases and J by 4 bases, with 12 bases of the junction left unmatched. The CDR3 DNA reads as TGTGCCAGCAGTTTACCCCTCCGGTGGGGGGGGGCAGATACGCAGTATTTT. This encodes CASSLPLRWGGADTQYF.

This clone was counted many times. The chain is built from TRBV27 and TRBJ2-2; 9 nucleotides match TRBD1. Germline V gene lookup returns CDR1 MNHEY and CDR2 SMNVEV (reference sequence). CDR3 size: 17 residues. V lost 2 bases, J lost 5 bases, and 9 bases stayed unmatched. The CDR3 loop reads CASSLTGQGRSTGELFF. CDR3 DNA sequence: TGTGCCAGCAGTTTAACGGGACAGGGTCGAAGTACCGGGGAGCTGTTTTTT.

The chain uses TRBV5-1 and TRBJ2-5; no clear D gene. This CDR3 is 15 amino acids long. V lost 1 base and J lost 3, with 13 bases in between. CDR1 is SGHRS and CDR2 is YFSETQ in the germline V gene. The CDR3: CASSLQWSREETQYF. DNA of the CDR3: TGCGCCAGCAGCTTGCAGTGGAGCAGAGAAGAGACCCAGTACTTC. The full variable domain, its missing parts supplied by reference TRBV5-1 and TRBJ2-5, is KAGVTQTPRYLIKTRGQQVTLSCSPISGHRSVSWYQQTPGQGLQFLFEYFSETQRNKGNFPGRFSGRQFSNSRSEMNVSTLELGDSALYLCASSLQWSREETQYFGPGTRLLVL.

Here the CDR3 reads CASSEGGSYNEQFF. The DNA for the CDR3 is TGTGCCAGCAGTGAGGGCGGGTCCTACAATGAGCAGTTCTTC. The genes are TRBV25-1 and TRBJ2-1; D possibly corresponds to TRBD2 (5 bases). The germline CDR1 and CDR2 sequences are MGHDK and SYGVNS. This CDR3 comprises 14 residues. V was shortened by 3 bases and J by 1 base, with 7 bases between the two germline ends.

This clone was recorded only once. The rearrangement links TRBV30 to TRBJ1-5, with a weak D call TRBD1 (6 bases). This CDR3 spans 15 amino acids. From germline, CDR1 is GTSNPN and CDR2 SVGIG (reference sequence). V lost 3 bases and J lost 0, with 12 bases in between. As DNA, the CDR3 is TGTGCCTGGAGCATGGGGGGGGCTAGCAATCAGCCCCAGCATTTT. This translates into CAWSMGGASNQPQHF.

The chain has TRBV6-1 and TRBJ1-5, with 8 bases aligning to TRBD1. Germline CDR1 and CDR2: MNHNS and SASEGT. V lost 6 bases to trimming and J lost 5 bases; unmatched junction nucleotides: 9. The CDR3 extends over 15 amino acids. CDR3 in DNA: TGTGCCAGCAGGACAGGGGTCCCCCTGTATCAGCCCCAGCATTTT. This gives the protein CASRTGVPLYQPQHF.

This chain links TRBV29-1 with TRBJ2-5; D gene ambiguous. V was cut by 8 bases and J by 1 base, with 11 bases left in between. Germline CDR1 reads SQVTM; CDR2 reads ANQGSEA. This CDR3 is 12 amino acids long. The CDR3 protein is CSTVVIQETQYF. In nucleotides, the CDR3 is TGCAGCACGGTTGTCATCCAAGAGACCCAGTACTTC.

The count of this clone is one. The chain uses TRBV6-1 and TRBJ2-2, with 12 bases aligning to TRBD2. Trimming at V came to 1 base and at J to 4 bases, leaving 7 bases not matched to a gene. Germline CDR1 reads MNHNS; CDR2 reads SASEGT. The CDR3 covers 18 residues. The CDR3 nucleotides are TGTGCCAGCAGTGAAGTGGCTAGCGGGAGGGTGAGCACCGGGGAGCTGTTTTTT. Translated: CASSEVASGRVSTGELFF.

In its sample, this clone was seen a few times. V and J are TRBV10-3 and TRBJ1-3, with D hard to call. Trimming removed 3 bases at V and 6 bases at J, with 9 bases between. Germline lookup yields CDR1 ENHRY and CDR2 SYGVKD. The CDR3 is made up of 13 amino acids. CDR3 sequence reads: CAISDVVPNTIYF. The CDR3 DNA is TGTGCCATCAGTGATGTCGTCCCAAACACCATATATTTT.

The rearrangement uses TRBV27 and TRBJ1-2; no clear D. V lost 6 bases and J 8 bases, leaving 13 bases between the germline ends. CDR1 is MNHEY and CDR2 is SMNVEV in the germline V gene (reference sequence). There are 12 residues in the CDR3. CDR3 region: CASRREDSGYTF. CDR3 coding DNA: TGTGCCAGCAGGAGGGAAGATTCCGGCTACACCTTC.

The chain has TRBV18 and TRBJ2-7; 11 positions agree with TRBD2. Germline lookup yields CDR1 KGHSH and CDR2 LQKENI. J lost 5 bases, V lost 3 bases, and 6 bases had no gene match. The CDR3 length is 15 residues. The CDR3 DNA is TGTGCCAGCTCACCCACTAGCGGGAGTCCCGACGAGCAGTACTTC. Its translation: CASSPTSGSPDEQYF.

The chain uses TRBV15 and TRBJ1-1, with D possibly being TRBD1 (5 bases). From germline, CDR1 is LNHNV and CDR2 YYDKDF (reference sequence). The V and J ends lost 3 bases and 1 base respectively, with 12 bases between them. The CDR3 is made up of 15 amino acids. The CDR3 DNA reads TGTGCCACCAGCAGCCCGGGGGGGTCGAACACTGAAGCTTTCTTT. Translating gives CATSSPGGSNTEAFF.

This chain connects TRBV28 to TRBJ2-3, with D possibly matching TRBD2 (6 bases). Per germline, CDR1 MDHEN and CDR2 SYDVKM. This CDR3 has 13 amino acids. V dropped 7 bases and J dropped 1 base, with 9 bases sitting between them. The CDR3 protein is CASKEGGTDTQYF. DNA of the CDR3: TGTGCCAGCAAGGAGGGAGGCACAGATACGCAGTATTTT. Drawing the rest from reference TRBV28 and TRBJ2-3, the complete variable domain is DVKVTQSSRYLVKRTGEKVFLECVQDMDHENMFWYRQDPGLGLRLIYFSYDVKMKEKGDIPEGYSVSREKKERFSLILESASTNQTSMYLCASKEGGTDTQYFGPGTRLTVL.

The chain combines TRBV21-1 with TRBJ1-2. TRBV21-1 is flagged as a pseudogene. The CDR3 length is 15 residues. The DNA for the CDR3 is TGTGCCAGCAGCAACGAAGGTAGAGACAACTATGGCTACACCTTC. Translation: CASSNEGRDNYGYTF.

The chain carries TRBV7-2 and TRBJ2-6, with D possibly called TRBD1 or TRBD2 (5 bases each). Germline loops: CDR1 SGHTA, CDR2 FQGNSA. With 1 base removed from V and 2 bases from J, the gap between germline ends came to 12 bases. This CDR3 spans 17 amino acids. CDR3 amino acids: CASSLVIQGAGANVLTF. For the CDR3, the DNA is TGTGCCAGCAGCTTAGTGATCCAGGGAGCTGGGGCCAACGTCCTGACTTTC.

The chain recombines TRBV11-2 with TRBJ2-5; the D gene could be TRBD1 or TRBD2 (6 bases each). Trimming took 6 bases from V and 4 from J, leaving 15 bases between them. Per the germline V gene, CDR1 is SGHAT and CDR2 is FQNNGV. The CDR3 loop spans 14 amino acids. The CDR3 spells CASRRIGGGETQYF. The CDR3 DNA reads TGTGCCAGCAGGCGTATCGGAGGGGGAGAGACCCAGTACTTC.

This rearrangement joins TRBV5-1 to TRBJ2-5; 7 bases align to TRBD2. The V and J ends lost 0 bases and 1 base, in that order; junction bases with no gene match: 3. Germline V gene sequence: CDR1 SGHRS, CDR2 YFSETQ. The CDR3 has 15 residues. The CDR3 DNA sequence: TGCGCCAGCAGCTTGGGCGGGAGTGGCCAAGAGACCCAGTACTTC. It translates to CASSLGGSGQETQYF.

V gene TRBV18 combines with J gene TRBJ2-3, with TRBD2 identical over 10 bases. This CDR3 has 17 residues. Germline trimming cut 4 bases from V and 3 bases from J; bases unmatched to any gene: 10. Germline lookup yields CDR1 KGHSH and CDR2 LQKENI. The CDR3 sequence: CASSLSLAGVGTDTQYF. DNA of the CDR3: TGTGCCAGCTCACTATCCCTAGCGGGAGTAGGGACAGATACGCAGTATTTT.

In DNA, the CDR3 is TGTGCCAGTACCCGGACAGGGAGCTCTGGGGCCAACGTCCTGACTTTC. This gives the protein CASTRTGSSGANVLTF. The rearrangement uses TRBV19 and TRBJ2-6; TRBD1 agrees at 8 bases. The CDR3 consists of 16 residues. The V and J ends lost 7 bases and 0 bases, in that order; junction bases with no gene match: 5. Germline V gene data show CDR1 as LNHDA and CDR2 as SQIVND (reference sequence).

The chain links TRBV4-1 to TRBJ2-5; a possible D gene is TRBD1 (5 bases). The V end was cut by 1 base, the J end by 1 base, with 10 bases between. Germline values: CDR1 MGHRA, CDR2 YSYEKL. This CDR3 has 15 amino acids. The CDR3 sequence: CASSQGGHPQETQYF. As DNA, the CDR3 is TGCGCCAGCAGCCAAGGGGGCCATCCCCAAGAGACCCAGTACTTC.

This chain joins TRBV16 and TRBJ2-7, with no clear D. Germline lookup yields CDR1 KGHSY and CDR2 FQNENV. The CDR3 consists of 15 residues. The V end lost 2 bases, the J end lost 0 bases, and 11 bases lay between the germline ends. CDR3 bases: TGTGCCAGCAGCCAAGGGATCCTAACCTCCTACGAGCAGTACTTC. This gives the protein CASSQGILTSYEQYF.

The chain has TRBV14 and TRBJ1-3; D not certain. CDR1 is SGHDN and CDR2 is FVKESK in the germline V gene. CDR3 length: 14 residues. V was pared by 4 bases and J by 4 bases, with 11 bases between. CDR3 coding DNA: TGTGCCAGCAGCCGAGCAAGATGGGGAAACACCATATATTTT. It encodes CASSRARWGNTIYF.